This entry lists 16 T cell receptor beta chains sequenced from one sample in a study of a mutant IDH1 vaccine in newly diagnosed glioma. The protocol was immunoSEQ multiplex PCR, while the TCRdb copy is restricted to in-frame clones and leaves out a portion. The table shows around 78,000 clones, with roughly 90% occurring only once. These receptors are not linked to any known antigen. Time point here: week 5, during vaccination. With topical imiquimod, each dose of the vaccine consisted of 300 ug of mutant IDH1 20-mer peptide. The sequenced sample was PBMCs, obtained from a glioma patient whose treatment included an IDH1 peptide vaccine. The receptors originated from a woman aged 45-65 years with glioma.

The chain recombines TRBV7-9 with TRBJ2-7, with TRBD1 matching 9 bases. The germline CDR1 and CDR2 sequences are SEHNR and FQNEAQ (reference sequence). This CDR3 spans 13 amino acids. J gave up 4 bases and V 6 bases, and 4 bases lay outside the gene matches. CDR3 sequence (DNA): TGTGCCAGCAGGTCAGGACAGGGGTACGAGCAGTACTTC. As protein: CASRSGQGYEQYF.

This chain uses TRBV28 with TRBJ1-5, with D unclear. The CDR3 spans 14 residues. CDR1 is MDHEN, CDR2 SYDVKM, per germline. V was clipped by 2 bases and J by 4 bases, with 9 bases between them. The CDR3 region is CASSLKILNQPQHF. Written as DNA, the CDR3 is TGTGCCAGCAGTTTAAAGATCTTGAATCAGCCCCAGCATTTT.

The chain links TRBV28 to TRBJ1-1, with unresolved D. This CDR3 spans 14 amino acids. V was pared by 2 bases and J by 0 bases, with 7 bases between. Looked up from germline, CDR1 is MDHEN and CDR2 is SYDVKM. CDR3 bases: TGTGCCAGCAGTTTAGGCAGGATGAACACTGAAGCTTTCTTT. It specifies CASSLGRMNTEAFF.

The CDR3 DNA reads TGCGCCAGCAGCTCCCTTAGCGGGAGTACCTACGAGCAGTACTTC. Amino acids: CASSSLSGSTYEQYF. The chain has TRBV5-1 and TRBJ2-7; 9 bases are a match to TRBD2. The CDR3 consists of 15 residues. The germline gives CDR1 SGHRS, CDR2 YFSETQ. V trimming: 3 bases; J trimming: 2 bases; junction bases outside the gene matches: 6.

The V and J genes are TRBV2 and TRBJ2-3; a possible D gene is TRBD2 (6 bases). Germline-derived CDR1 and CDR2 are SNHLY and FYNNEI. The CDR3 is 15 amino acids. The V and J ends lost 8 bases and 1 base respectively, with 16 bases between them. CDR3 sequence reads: CASLGLFLGTDTQYF. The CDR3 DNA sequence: TGTGCCAGCCTGGGACTCTTCTTGGGCACAGATACGCAGTATTTT.

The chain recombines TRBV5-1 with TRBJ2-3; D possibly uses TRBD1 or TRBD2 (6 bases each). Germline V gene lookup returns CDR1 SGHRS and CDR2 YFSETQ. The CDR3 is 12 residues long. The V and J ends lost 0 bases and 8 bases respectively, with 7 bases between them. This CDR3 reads CASSLEGGTQYF. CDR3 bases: TGCGCCAGCAGCTTGGAGGGGGGTACGCAGTATTTT.

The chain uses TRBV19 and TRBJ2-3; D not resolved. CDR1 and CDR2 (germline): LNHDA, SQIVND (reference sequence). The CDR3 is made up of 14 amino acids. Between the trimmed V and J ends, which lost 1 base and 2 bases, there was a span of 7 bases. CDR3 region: CASSIALPTDTQYF. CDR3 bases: TGTGCCAGTAGTATAGCTCTCCCCACAGATACGCAGTATTTT.

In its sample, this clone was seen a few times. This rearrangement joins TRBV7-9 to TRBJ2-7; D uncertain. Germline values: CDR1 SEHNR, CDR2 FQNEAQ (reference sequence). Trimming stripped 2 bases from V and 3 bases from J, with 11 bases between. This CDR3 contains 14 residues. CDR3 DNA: TGTGCCAGCAGCTTAACTGACGGCAGCTACGAGCAGTACTTC. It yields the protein CASSLTDGSYEQYF.

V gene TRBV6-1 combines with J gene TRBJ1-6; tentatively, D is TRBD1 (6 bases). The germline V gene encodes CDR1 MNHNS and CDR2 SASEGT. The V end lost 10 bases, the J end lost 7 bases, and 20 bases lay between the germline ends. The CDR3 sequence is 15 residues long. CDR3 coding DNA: TGTGCCACCACAGCACGGACAGCCAGGAATTCACCCCTCCACTTT. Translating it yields CATTARTARNSPLHF.

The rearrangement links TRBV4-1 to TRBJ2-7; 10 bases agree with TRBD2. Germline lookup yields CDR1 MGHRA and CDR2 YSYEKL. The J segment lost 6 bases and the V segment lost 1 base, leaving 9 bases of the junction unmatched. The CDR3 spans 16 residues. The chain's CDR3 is CASSQAGSGRSREQYF. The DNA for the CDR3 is TGCGCCAGCAGCCAAGCCGGTAGCGGGAGGAGCCGCGAGCAGTACTTC.

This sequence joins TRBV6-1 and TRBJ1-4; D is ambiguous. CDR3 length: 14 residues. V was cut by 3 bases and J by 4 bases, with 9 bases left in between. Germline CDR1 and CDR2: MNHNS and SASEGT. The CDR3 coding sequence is TGTGCCAGCAGTGAGGTCGTCCTTAATGAAAAACTGTTTTTT. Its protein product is CASSEVVLNEKLFF.

The CDR3 reads CASTARGGETQYF. CDR3 in DNA: TGTGCCAGTACCGCGCGCGGGGGAGAGACCCAGTACTTC. The chain employs TRBV19 and TRBJ2-5, with TRBD2 identical over 7 bases. Unmatched junction bases numbered 6, after V lost 7 bases and J lost 4 bases. The CDR3 extends over 13 amino acids. The germline V gene has CDR1 LNHDA and CDR2 SQIVND (reference sequence).

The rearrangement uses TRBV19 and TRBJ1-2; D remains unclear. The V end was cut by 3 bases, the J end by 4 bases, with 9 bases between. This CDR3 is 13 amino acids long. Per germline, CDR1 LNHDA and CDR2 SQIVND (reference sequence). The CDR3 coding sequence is TGTGCCAGTAGTATCCCGGGATCCTATGGCTACACCTTC. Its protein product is CASSIPGSYGYTF.

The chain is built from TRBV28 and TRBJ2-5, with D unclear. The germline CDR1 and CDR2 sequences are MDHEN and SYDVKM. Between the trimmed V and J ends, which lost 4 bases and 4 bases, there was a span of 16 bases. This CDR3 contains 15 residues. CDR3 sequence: CASSSDRLDGETQYF. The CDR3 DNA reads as TGTGCCAGCAGTTCGGACCGACTGGACGGAGAGACCCAGTACTTC.

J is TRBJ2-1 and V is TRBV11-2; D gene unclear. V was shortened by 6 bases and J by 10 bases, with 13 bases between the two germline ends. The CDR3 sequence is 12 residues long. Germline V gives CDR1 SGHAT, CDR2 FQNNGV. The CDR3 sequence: CASSPKSGEQFF. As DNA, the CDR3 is TGTGCCAGCAGTCCGAAGTCCGGCGAGCAGTTCTTC.

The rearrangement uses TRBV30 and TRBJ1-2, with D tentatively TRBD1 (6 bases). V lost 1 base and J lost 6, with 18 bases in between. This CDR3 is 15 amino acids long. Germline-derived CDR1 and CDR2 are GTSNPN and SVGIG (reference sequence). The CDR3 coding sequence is TGTGCCTGGAGTGGTTTATTCGTGGGGGCACATGGCTACACCTTC. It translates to CAWSGLFVGAHGYTF. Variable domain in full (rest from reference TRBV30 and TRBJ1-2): SQTIHQWPATLVQPVGSPLSLECTVEGTSNPNLYWYRQAAGRGLQLLFYSVGIGQISSEVPQNLSASRPQDRQFILSSKKLLLSDSGFYLCAWSGLFVGAHGYTFGSGTRLTVV.